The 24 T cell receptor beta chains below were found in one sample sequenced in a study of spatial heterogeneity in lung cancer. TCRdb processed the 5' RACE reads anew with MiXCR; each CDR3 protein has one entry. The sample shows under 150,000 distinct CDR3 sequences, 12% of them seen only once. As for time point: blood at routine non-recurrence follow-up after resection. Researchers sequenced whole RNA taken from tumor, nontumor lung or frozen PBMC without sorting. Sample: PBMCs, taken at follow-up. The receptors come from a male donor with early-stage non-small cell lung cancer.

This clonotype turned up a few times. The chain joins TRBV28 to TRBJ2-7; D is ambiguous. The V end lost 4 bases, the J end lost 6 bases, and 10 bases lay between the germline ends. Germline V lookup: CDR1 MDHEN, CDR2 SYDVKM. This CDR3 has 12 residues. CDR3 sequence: CASSYGRGEQYF. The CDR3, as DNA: TGTGCCAGCAGTTACGGACGTGGCGAGCAGTACTTC.

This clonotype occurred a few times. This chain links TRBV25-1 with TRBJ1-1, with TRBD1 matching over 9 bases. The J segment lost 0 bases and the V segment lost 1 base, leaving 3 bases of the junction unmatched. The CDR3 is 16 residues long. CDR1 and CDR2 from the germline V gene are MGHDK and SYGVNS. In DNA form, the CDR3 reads TGTGCCAGCAGTGAATTGACAGGGGGATTGAACACTGAAGCTTTCTTT. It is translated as CASSELTGGLNTEAFF.

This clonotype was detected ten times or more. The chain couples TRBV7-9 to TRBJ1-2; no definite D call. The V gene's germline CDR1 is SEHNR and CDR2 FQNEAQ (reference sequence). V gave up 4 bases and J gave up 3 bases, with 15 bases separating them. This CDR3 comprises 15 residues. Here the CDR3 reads CASSSIGEPHYGYTF. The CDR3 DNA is TGTGCCAGCAGCTCGATCGGGGAACCCCACTATGGCTACACCTTC. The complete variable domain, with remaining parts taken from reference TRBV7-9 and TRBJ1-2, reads DTGVSQNPRHKITKRGQNVTFRCDPISEHNRLYWYRQTLGQGPEFLTYFQNEAQLEKSRLLSDRFSAERPKGSFSTLEIQRTEQGDSAMYLCASSSIGEPHYGYTFGSGTRLTVV.

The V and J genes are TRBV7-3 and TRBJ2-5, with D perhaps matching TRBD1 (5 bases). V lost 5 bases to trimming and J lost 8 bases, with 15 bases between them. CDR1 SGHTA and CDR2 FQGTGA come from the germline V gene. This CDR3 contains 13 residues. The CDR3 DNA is TGTGCCAGCAGCAACAGGTCCTCCAGAACCCAGTACTTC. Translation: CASSNRSSRTQYF.

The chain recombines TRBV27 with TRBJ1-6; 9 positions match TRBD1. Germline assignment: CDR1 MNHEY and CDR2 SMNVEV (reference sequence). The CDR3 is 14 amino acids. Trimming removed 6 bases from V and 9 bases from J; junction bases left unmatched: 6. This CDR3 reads CASRVQGAGSPLHF. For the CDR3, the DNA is TGTGCCAGCAGGGTACAGGGGGCCGGTTCACCCCTCCACTTT.

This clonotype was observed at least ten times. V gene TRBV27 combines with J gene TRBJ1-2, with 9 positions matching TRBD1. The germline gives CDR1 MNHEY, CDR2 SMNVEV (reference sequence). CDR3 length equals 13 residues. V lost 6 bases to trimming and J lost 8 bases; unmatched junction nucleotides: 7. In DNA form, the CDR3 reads TGTGCCAGCAGATCACAGGGGGCGGGAGGCTACACCTTC. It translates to CASRSQGAGGYTF.

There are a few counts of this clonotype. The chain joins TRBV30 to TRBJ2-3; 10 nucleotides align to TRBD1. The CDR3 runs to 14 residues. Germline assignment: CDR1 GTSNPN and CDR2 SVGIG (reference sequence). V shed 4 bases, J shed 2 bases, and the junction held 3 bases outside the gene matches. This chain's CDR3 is CAWKDRGPTDTQYF. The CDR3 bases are TGTGCCTGGAAAGACAGGGGGCCCACAGATACGCAGTATTTT.

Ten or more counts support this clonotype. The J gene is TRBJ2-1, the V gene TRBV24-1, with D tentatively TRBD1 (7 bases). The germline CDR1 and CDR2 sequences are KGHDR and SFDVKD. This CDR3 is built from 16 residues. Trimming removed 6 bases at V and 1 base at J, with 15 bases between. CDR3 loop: CATSFGGGASYNEQFF. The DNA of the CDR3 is TGTGCCACCAGTTTTGGAGGGGGCGCATCCTACAATGAGCAGTTCTTC.

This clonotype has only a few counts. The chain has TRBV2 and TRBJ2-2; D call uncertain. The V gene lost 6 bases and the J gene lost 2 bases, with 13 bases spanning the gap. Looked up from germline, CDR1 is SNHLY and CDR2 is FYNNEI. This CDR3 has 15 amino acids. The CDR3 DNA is TGTGCCAGCAGACTGGGTTCCTCAAACACCGGGGAGCTGTTTTTT. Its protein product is CASRLGSSNTGELFF.

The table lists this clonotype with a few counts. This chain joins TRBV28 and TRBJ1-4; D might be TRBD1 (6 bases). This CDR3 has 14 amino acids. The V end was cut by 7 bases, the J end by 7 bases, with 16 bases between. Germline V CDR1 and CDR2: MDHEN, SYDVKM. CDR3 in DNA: TGTGCCAGCACCCGGACAGTCCTGTCTGAAAAACTGTTTTTT. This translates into CASTRTVLSEKLFF.

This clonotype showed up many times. CDR3: CASSLGQGKGEQFF. CDR3 nucleotide sequence: TGCGCCAGCAGCTTGGGACAGGGGAAGGGTGAGCAGTTCTTC. The genes are TRBV5-1 and TRBJ2-1; TRBD1 agrees at 8 bases. V shed 0 bases and J 9 bases; nucleotides not matched to a gene: 5. The CDR3 contains 14 residues. Germline V lookup: CDR1 SGHRS, CDR2 YFSETQ. The whole variable domain, filled in from reference TRBV5-1 and TRBJ2-1, reads KAGVTQTPRYLIKTRGQQVTLSCSPISGHRSVSWYQQTPGQGLQFLFEYFSETQRNKGNFPGRFSGRQFSNSRSEMNVSTLELGDSALYLCASSLGQGKGEQFFGPGTRLTVL.

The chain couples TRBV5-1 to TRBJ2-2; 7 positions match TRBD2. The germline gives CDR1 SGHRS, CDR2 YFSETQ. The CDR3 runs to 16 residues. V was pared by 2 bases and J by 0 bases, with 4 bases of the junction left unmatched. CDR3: CASSLGAGSNTGELFF. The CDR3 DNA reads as TGCGCCAGCAGCTTAGGAGCGGGGTCGAACACCGGGGAGCTGTTTTTT.

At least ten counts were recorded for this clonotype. CDR3 sequence: CASSPGGSPLHF. The CDR3 coding sequence is TGTGCCAGCAGCCCAGGGGGTTCACCCCTCCACTTT. The chain is built from TRBV5-6 and TRBJ1-6; 7 nucleotides agree with TRBD1. The CDR3 has 12 amino acids. Germline loops: CDR1 SGHDT, CDR2 YYEEEE. V lost 4 bases, J lost 9 bases, and 1 base stayed unmatched.

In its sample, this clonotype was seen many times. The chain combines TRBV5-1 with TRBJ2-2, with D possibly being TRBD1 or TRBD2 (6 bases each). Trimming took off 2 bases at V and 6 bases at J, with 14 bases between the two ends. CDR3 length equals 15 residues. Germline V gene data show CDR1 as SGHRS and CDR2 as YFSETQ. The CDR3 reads CASSFRRGGSGELFF. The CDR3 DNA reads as TGCGCCAGCAGCTTCCGCAGGGGAGGATCCGGGGAGCTGTTTTTT.

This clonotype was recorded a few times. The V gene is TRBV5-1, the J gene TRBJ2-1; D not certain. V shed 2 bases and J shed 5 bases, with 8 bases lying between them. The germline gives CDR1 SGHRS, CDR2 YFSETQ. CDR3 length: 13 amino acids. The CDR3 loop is CASSFKQNNEQFF. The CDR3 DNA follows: TGCGCCAGCAGCTTTAAACAGAACAATGAGCAGTTCTTC.

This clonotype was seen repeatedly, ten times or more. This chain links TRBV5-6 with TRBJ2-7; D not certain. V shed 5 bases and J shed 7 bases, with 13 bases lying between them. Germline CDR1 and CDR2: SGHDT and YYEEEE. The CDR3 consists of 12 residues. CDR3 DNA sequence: TGTGCCAGCAGTCAGGACCTGACTGAGCAGTACTTC. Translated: CASSQDLTEQYF. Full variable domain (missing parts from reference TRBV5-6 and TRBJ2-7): DAGVTQSPTHLIKTRGQQVTLRCSPKSGHDTVSWYQQALGQGPQFIFQYYEEEERQRGNFPDRFSGHQFPNYSSELNVNALLLGDSALYLCASSQDLTEQYFGPGTRLTVT.

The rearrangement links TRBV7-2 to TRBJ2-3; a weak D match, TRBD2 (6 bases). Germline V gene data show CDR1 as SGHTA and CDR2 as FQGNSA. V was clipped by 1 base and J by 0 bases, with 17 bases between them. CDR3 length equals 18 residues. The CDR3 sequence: CASSLDPLSGQSTDTQYF. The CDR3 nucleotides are TGTGCCAGCAGCTTAGATCCACTCAGCGGGCAGAGCACAGATACGCAGTATTTT.

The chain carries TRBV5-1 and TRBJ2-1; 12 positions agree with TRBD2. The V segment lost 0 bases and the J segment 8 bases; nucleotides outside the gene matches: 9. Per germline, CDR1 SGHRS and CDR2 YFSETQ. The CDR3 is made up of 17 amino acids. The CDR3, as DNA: TGCGCCAGCAGCTTGGCCGCTAGCGGGGGGGCCCCCCATGAGCAGTTCTTC. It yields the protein CASSLAASGGAPHEQFF.

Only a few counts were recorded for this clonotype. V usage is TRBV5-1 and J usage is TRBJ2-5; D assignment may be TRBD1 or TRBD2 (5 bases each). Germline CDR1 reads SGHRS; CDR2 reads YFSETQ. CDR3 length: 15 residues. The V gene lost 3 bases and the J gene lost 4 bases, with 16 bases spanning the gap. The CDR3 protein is CASSWGTQPRETQYF. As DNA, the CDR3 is TGCGCCAGCAGCTGGGGGACCCAGCCACGAGAGACCCAGTACTTC.

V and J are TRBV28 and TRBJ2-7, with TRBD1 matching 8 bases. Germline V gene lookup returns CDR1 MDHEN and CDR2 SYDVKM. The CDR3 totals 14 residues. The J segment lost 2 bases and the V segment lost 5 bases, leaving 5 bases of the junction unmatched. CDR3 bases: TGTGCCAGCAGTCCGACAGGGGCCACCTACGAGCAGTACTTC. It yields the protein CASSPTGATYEQYF.

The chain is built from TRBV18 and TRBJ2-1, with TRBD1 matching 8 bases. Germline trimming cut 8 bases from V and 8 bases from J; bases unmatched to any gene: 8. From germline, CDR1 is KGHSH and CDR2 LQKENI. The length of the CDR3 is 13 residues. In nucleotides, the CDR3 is TGTGCCAGCAGGACAGGGTCCGTCGATGAGCAGTTCTTC. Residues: CASRTGSVDEQFF. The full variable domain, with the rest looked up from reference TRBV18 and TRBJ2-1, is NAGVMQNPRHLVRRRGQEARLRCSPMKGHSHVYWYRQLPEEGLKFMVYLQKENIIDESGMPKERFSAEFPKEGPSILRIQQVVRGDSAAYFCASRTGSVDEQFFGPGTRLTVL.

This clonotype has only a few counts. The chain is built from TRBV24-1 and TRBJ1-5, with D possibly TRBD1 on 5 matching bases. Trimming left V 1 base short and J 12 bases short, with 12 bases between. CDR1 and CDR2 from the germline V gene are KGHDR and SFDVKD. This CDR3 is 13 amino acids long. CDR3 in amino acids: CATSDFRGSLQHF. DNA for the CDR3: TGTGCCACCAGTGATTTTCGGGGGTCCCTCCAGCATTTT.

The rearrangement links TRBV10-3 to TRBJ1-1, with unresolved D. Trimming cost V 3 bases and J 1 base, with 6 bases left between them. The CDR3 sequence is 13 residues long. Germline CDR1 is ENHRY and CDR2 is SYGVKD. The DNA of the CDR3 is TGTGCCATCAGTGATGACAAGAACACTGAAGCTTTCTTT. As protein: CAISDDKNTEAFF.

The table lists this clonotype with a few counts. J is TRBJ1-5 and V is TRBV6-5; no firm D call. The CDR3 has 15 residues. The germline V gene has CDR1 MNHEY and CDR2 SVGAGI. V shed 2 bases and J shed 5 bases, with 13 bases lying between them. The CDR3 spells CASSYTGIMDQPQHF. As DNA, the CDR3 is TGTGCCAGCAGTTACACCGGGATAATGGATCAGCCCCAGCATTTT.